The source of this T cell receptor beta chain is a study of OX40 agonist ivuxolimab in advanced cancers. Germline loops: CDR1 MNHEY, CDR2 SMNVEV (reference sequence). V dropped 3 bases and J dropped 1 base, with 11 bases sitting between them. The CDR3 loop spans 15 amino acids. The investigators sampled blood at baseline, at cycle 4 day 1, and at cycle 7 day 1. Findings and limits, study-wide: Which antigen the expanded peripheral T cells recognized is unknown.

Turning to this clone: The target antigen is unknown.

Data came from immunoSEQ multiplex PCR; TCRdb stores just in-frame clones and leaves some out. The table has fewer than 20,000 clones, about four fifths seen once. J is TRBJ2-3 and V is TRBV27; D is possibly TRBD1 or TRBD2 (6 bases each). The source material was CD4+ or CD8+ T cells sorted from blood, sampled in a trial of the OX40 agonist ivuxolimab. The TCR was taken from an adult with an advanced solid tumor such as melanoma, head and neck, liver or kidney cancer. The CDR3 loop reads CASSFGGHGTDTQYF. Written as DNA, the CDR3 is TGTGCCAGCAGTTTTGGGGGGCACGGCACAGATACGCAGTATTTT.